The clone carrying this T cell receptor beta chain was found many times. Its antigen is unidentified. Unique molecular identifiers were used in preparing the TCRbeta library. Via MiXCR, TCRdb re-called the PCR reads, giving one row per CDR3 protein. The sample yields tens of thousands of distinct CDR3 sequences, around a tenth seen once. These data belong to a study of T-cell reconstitution after alpha-beta-depleted transplantation in children. General study points: About two months after transplant, alpha-beta T cells reportedly came from several hundred expanded graft clones. T-cell counts and diversity were attributed mostly to newly produced T cells one year after transplant. Surviving recipient T cells and thymic progenitors underlay high day-60 TCRbeta diversity in some patients.

The CDR3 loop spans 14 amino acids. Germline V gene data show CDR1 as SGHVS and CDR2 as FQNEAQ. The V and J ends lost 1 base and 3 bases respectively, with 7 bases between them. The gene calls are TRBV7-8 and TRBJ2-1; D is perhaps TRBD1 (5 bases). Sample: PBMCs, mostly from graft donor cells, taken 60 days after TCRalphabeta/CD19-depleted stem cell transplant. This TCR was recovered from a male patient under 10 years old who had a stem cell transplant for chronic granulomatous disease, so the T cells may come from the graft donor. Here the CDR3 reads CASSLEQGYNEQFF. The DNA of the CDR3 is TGTGCCAGCAGCTTAGAGCAGGGCTACAATGAGCAGTTCTTC.